This T cell receptor beta chain appears in the sequencing data of a study of Ad26.COV2.S vaccination and SARS-CoV-2 variants. Study in general: The Ad26.COV2.S arm of the COV1001 trial was where the donor was placed. Once, or twice with 56 days between doses, Ad26.COV2.S was given intramuscularly. The study, taken as a whole, reports: Higher spike-specific TCR breadth was found in vaccine recipients than in placebo recipients.

Regarding treatment: over 15 received Ad26.COV2.S at low or high dose, single or two shots; 5 received placebo; per-sample allocation not given. Sampling was done on day 63 after the first vaccine or placebo injection. As its vector, the vaccine had Ad26, which expressed Wuhan-strain SARS-CoV-2 spike. With respect to this clone: Its antigen is currently unknown.

Method: immunoSEQ multiplex PCR; TCRdb's copy keeps in-frame clones and lacks some. The table has 440,000 or so clones, 90% seen once. CDR1 and CDR2 (germline): LNHNV, YYDKDF (reference sequence). Trimming shortened V by 0 bases and J by 0 bases, and 18 bases separated the two germline ends. CDR3 size: 18 residues. Material: peripheral blood, obtained in a trial of Ad26.COV2.S vaccine versus placebo. The J gene is TRBJ2-7, the V gene TRBV15; D is ambiguous. The sequence derives from a person aged 18 to 59 who received the Ad26.COV2.S COVID-19 vaccine or a placebo. The CDR3 spells CATSRDKVFRNSSYEQYF. The CDR3, as DNA: TGTGCCACCAGCAGAGATAAGGTTTTTAGGAATAGCTCCTACGAGCAGTACTTC.